The clone carrying this TCR beta chain occurred once. Its antigen is undetermined. This sample was included in a study of T cell responses to AZD1222 COVID-19 vaccine. Study-level findings and limits: Clonal diversity may have been underestimated, and the donors were mostly white British, with more females than males. Breadth and depth of Spike-specific TCRs rose after two AZD1222 doses.

Sequencing was performed with immunoSEQ multiplex PCR; in TCRdb, only in-frame clones are kept and a portion is missing. The sample holds 130,000 or so clones; approximately 91% are singletons and the top ten take around 0.99%. Deletions cut 3 bases from V and 0 bases from J, with 12 bases between. This CDR3 is 16 amino acids long. The germline gives CDR1 SGHAT, CDR2 FQNNGV. Second-dose intervals of approximately 4 or approximately 12 weeks were pooled. Material: peripheral blood, obtained 28 days after the second AZD1222 dose. This TCR came from an adult who received the AZD1222 COVID-19 vaccine. The V and J genes are TRBV11-2 and TRBJ2-1; D remains unclear. The CDR3 loop reads CASSFGLVYSYNEQFF. The CDR3 DNA sequence: TGTGCCAGCAGCTTTGGGCTAGTCTACTCCTACAATGAGCAGTTCTTC.